This paragraph reports one TCR beta chain. The antigen remains unidentified. This specimen belongs to a study of T-cell reconstitution after alpha-beta-depleted transplantation in children. Germline loops: CDR1 MGHRA, CDR2 YSYEKL. Trimming took 0 bases from V and 11 from J; bases not matched to a gene: 15. The CDR3 is 16 residues long. Researchers prepared the TCRbeta library using unique molecular identifiers, the study reports. TCRdb fed the PCR reads into MiXCR, producing one record per CDR3 protein. This table has around 300,000 distinct CDR3 sequences, approximately 7.3% appearing once. Whole-study results and caveats: Hyperexpanded clones declined; after one year, newly produced T cells mostly supplied diversity. Reportedly, roughly two months post-transplant, alpha-beta T cells arose from several hundred expanded graft clones.

The gene calls are TRBV4-1 and TRBJ1-1, with 7 positions matching TRBD1. The receptor was derived from a female patient between 2 and 15 years old who had a stem cell transplant for Fanconi anemia, so the T cells may come from the graft donor. The sequenced sample was peripheral blood, obtained 360 days after TCRalphabeta/CD19-depleted stem cell transplant. CDR3 sequence reads: CASSQDPVDRDVDAFF. The CDR3 DNA follows: TGCGCCAGCAGCCAAGATCCCGTCGACAGGGATGTTGACGCTTTCTTT.